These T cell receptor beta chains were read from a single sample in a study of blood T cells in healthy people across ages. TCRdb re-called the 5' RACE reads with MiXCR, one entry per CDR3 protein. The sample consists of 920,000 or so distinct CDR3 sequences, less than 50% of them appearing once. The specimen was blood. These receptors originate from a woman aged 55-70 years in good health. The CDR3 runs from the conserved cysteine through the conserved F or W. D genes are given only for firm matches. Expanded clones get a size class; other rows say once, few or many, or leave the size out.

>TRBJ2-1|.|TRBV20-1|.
TGCAGTGCTAGGCACTTCGGCGACTCTGGGGGGTCCTACAATGAGCAGTTCTTC
CSARHFGDSGGSYNEQFF
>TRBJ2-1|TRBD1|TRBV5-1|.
TGCGCCAGCAGAGCAGGACAGGGGTTTGATGAGCAGTTCTTC
CASRAGQGFDEQFF
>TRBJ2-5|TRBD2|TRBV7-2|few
TGTGCCAGCAGCTCAAGCCCTGCGGGAGGGAACGATCGGGAGACCCAGTACTTC
CASSSSPAGGNDRETQYF
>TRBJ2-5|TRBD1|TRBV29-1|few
TGCAGCGGTCACAGGGGAAAACAGGAGACCCAGTACTTC
CSGHRGKQETQYF
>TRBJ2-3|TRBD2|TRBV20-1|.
TGCAGTGCTAAGTCCCAAACTAGCGGGAACACAGATACGCAGTATTTT
CSAKSQTSGNTDTQYF
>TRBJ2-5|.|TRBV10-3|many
TGTGCCATCAGTGAAATGCGACCCATGCAAGAGACCCAGTACTTC
CAISEMRPMQETQYF
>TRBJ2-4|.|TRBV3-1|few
TGTGCCAGCAGCCAAGGGGGCGCCCATTCCGACATTCAGTACTTC
CASSQGGAHSDIQYF
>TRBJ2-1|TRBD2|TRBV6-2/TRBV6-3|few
TGTGCCAGCAGTTACCGCGGGAGGGCAGTTGAGCAGTTCTTC
CASSYRGRAVEQFF
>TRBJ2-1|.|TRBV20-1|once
TGCAGTGCTAGAGATTTAGGCCCTAGCTCAGCCAGCAATGAGCAGTTCTTC
CSARDLGPSSASNEQFF
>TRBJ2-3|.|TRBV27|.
TGTACCAGCAGTCTAGCGAATACAGATACGCAGTATTTT
CTSSLANTDTQYF
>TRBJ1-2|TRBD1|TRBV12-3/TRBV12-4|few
TGTGCCAGCAGGCCTCCCCGGACAGGCCGCTATGGCTACACCTTC
CASRPPRTGRYGYTF
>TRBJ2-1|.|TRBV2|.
TGTGCCAGCAGCCCCGAGGGGTTCAATGAGCAGTTCTTC
CASSPEGFNEQFF
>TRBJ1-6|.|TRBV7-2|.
TGTGCCAGCAGCTCGCGGACCCCCTCCTCACCCCTCCACTTT
CASSSRTPSSPLHF